This T cell receptor (beta chain) originates from a study of shared T cell receptors in the human thymus. Germline V gene data show CDR1 as SGDLS and CDR2 as YYNGEE. This CDR3 spans 17 amino acids. J gave up 0 bases and V 0 bases, and 5 bases lay outside the gene matches. Assay used: immunoSEQ multiplex PCR; TCRdb lists only in-frame clones, some missing. The sample holds some 660,000 clones; over 75% are singletons and the top ten take 0.0094%. These data were likewise used in another study, on human thymus T cells.

The chain is built from TRBV9 and TRBJ1-2; 10 nucleotides line up with TRBD1. This clonotype was obtained from a boy younger than two with a congenital heart defect. Sequencing was carried out using thymocytes. CDR3 sequence (DNA): TGTGCCAGCAGCGTAGAGGGACAGGGGCGGTCTAACTATGGCTACACCTTC. Translated, it gives CASSVEGQGRSNYGYTF.